This record concerns one T cell receptor (beta chain) sequence. Germline lookup yields CDR1 LNHNV and CDR2 YYDKDF (reference sequence). The V end was cut by 3 bases, the J end by 6 bases, with 8 bases between. This CDR3 is built from 13 residues. This sample stems from a study of cytotoxic CD8 clonotypes in ibrutinib-treated CLL. Across the whole study: Researchers reported about 10 relapsed/refractory and about 15 treatment-naive patients, around 17 of them IGHV unmutated.

Sequencing was performed with immunoSEQ multiplex PCR; in TCRdb, only in-frame clones are kept and a portion is missing. The data show approximately 80,000 clones, about 86% seen once. J is TRBJ2-2 and V is TRBV15, with D hard to call. This specimen was PBMCs, taken before ibrutinib treatment. The receptor comes from a human donor with chronic lymphocytic leukemia. CDR3 sequence: CATSSLNAGELFF. CDR3 DNA: TGTGCCACCAGCAGCCTGAATGCCGGGGAGCTGTTTTTT.